This TCR beta chain was sequenced for a study of Tregs in tolerant kidney transplant recipients. TCRdb keeps only in-frame clones here, not all; method: immunoSEQ multiplex PCR. In the table there are 200,000 to 300,000 clones, more than 65% of which are singletons. Per germline, CDR1 WSHSY and CDR2 SAAADI. V gave up 6 bases and J gave up 4 bases; unmatched junction bases: 8. The CDR3 length is 15 residues. Details on this clone: Its antigen is still unknown.

Study observations and caveats: Few patients were studied, so findings need validation in larger groups. The most relevant donor-specific Treg TCRbeta repertoire apparently came from expansion with activated donor B cells.

Unstimulated Tregs (CD4+CD25+CD127-) and CD4+CD25- non-Tregs were sorted from PBMCs. The chain uses TRBV10-2 and TRBJ2-3; 9 positions match TRBD1. The receptor was isolated from a human donor in good health. The sequenced sample was CD4+ T cells from blood. The CDR3 sequence is CASSQNTGGADTQYF. In nucleotides, the CDR3 is TGCGCCAGCAGCCAGAATACAGGGGGCGCAGATACGCAGTATTTT.